This T cell receptor (beta chain) originates from a study of cytomegalovirus exposure and HLA in healthy donors. Study-level background: The approximately 120 validation repertoires, a later analysis reported, used the same platform as the approximately 700 first-cohort repertoires. Regarding the study as a whole: Most TCR sequences showed up rarely, but some public TCRs showed up in many donors. According to reports, the classifier identified cytomegalovirus status with high specificity and sensitivity. The study designated 150 to 200 TCR beta chains cytomegalovirus-associated.

The germline V and J ends were trimmed by 2 bases and 2 bases, with 8 bases remaining between them. Germline values: CDR1 SGHRS, CDR2 YFSETQ. The CDR3 runs to 13 residues. Concerning this clone: What it recognizes is unknown.

The protocol was immunoSEQ multiplex PCR, while the TCRdb copy is restricted to in-frame clones and leaves out a portion. The data hold 200,000 or so clones, with about 80% observed a single time. V usage is TRBV5-1 and J usage is TRBJ2-7, with D unresolved. The receptor was derived from a man between 18 and 29 years old in good health and CMV-seropositive. Sequencing used PBMCs. The CDR3 sequence: CASSLETPYEQYF. The CDR3 DNA reads as TGCGCCAGCAGCTTAGAGACTCCCTACGAGCAGTACTTC.